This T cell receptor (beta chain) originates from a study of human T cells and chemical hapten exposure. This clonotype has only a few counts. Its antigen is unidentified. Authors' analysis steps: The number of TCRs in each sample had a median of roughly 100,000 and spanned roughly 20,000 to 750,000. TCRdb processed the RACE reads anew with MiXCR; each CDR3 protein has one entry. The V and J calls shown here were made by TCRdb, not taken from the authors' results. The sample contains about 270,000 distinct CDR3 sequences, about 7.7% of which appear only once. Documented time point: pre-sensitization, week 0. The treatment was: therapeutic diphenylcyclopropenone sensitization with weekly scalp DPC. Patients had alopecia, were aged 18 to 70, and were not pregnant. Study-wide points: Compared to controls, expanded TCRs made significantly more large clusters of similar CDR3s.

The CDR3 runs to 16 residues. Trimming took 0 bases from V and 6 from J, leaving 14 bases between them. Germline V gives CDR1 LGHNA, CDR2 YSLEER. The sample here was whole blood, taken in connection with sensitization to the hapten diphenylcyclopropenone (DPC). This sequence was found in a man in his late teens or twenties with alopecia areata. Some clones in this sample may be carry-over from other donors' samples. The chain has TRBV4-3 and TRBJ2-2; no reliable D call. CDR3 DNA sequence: TGCGCCAGCAGCCAAGATTCCGAGACGTTTCCCGGGGAGCTGTTTTTT. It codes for CASSQDSETFPGELFF.